The clone carrying this T cell receptor (beta chain) was counted a few times. Its antigen is still unknown. This sample was included in a study of cytomegalovirus exposure and HLA in healthy donors. Primers for the PCR totalled 60 Vbeta and 13 Jbeta. Measured with immunoSEQ multiplex PCR; TCRdb has only the in-frame clones, and not every one. Among roughly 160,000 clones listed, roughly four fifths were seen once. Study-wide results and limits: Sequencing likely generated an artifact that appeared as a cluster of highly shared sequence variants.

CDR1 is SGHRS and CDR2 is YFSETQ in the germline V gene. The CDR3 contains 15 residues. Trimming removed 3 bases at V and 8 bases at J, with 17 bases between. V is TRBV5-1 and J is TRBJ1-4; no reliable D call. The sample consisted of PBMCs. The origin of this receptor is a man aged 50 or older in good health and CMV-seropositive. The CDR3 region is CASSYYSGVGEKLFF. DNA of the CDR3: TGCGCCAGCAGCTATTACAGCGGGGTGGGCGAAAAACTGTTTTTT. Full variable domain (rest looked up from reference TRBV5-1 and TRBJ1-4): KAGVTQTPRYLIKTRGQQVTLSCSPISGHRSVSWYQQTPGQGLQFLFEYFSETQRNKGNFPGRFSGRQFSNSRSEMNVSTLELGDSALYLCASSYYSGVGEKLFFGSGTQLSVL.